This T cell receptor beta chain came from a study of OX40 agonist ivuxolimab in advanced cancers. For the study at large: All patients had ivuxolimab intravenously every 2 weeks at 0.01 to 10 mg/kg.

Repertoires were generated with immunoSEQ multiplex PCR, while TCRdb's copy carries only in-frame clones and drops some. The sample records roughly 80,000 clones, about 89% being singletons. Germline V gene lookup returns CDR1 SGHVS and CDR2 FQNEAQ. The V and J ends lost 2 bases and 4 bases respectively, with 9 bases between them. This CDR3 is 14 amino acids long. The material was CD4+ or CD8+ T cells sorted from blood, obtained in a trial of the OX40 agonist ivuxolimab. The chain employs TRBV7-8 and TRBJ2-1; possible D gene TRBD1, 6 bases. The sequence was collected from an adult with an advanced solid tumor such as melanoma, head and neck, liver or kidney cancer. CDR3 sequence: CASSLPGEYNEQFF. DNA for the CDR3: TGTGCCAGCAGCTTACCAGGGGAGTACAATGAGCAGTTCTTC.